Listed below are T cell receptor beta chains from one sample, sequenced in a study of identical twins. Using its own MiXCR run on the 5' RACE reads, TCRdb lists one record per CDR3 protein. Of 1.5 million or so distinct CDR3 sequences listed, 25% to 35% are singletons. Source material: cord blood. The origin of the receptors is a newborn girl in good health. Each CDR3 is given with its conserved first and last residue. D genes are given only for firm matches. Clone sizes are given selectively: once, few, many, or a class where the clone is expanded.

CDR3 protein,CDR3 DNA,J gene,clone size,V gene,D gene
CASSFKLDSFFFGYTF,TGCGCCAGCAGCTTTAAATTGGACAGCTTTTTCTTTGGCTACACCTTC,TRBJ1-2,-,TRBV5-1,-
CSARDFEGGTDTQYF,TGCAGTGCTAGAGATTTCGAAGGGGGCACAGATACGCAGTATTTT,TRBJ2-3,-,TRBV20-1,-
CAGSLGQSGYTF,TGCGCCGGCAGCTTGGGACAGAGTGGCTACACCTTC,TRBJ1-2,-,TRBV5-1,TRBD1
CASSSLRTGASNYEQYF,TGTGCCAGCAGCTCTCTTAGGACAGGGGCTTCCAATTACGAGCAGTACTTC,TRBJ2-7,few,TRBV11-1,TRBD1
CATSDFRGLQETQYF,TGTGCCACCAGTGATTTCCGGGGGCTCCAAGAGACCCAGTACTTC,TRBJ2-5,-,TRBV24-1,-
CASSRVRERLTDTQYF,TGTGCCAGCAGCCGGGTACGGGAGCGGCTCACAGATACGCAGTATTTT,TRBJ2-3,-,TRBV3-1,-
CSVLGPGEGDTQYF,TGCAGCGTCCTGGGTCCAGGGGAGGGAGATACGCAGTATTTT,TRBJ2-3,many,TRBV29-1,-
CASSLAGRFTGELFF,TGTGCCAGCAGCTTAGCGGGGCGATTCACCGGGGAGCTGTTTTTT,TRBJ2-2,-,TRBV7-2,-
CAIRPAPLESFYGYTF,TGTGCCATCAGGCCTGCACCGCTTGAATCCTTCTATGGCTACACCTTC,TRBJ1-2,-,TRBV10-3,-
CSVGGGDTYEQYF,TGCAGCGTTGGTGGGGGAGATACCTACGAGCAGTACTTC,TRBJ2-7,-,TRBV29-1,-